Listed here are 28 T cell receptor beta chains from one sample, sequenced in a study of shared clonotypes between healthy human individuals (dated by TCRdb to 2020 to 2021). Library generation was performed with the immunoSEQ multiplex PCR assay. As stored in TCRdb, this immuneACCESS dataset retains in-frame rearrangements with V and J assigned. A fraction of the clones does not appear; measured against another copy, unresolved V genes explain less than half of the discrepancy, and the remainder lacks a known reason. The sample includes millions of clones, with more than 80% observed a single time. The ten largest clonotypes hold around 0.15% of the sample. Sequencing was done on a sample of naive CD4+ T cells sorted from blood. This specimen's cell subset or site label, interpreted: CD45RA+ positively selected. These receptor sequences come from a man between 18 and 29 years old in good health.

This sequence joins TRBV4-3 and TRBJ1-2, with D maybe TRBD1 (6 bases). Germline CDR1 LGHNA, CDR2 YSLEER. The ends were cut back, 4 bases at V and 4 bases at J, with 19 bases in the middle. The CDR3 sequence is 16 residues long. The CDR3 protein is CASSPTRGQGVYGYTF. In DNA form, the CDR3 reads TGCGCCAGCAGCCCAACTCGGGGGCAGGGAGTCTATGGCTACACCTTC.

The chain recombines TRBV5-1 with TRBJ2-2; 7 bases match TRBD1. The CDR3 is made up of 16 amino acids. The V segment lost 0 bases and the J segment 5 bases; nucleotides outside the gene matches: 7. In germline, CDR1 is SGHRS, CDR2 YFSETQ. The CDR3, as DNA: TGCGCCAGCAGCTTGGACGGAAACAGGGGAACCGGGGAGCTGTTTTTT. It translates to CASSLDGNRGTGELFF.

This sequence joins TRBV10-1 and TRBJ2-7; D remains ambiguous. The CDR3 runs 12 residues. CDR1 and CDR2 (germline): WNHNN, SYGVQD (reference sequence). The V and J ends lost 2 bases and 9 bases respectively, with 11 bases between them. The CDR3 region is CASSETGIGQYF. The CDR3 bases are TGCGCCAGCAGTGAGACTGGAATAGGGCAGTACTTC.

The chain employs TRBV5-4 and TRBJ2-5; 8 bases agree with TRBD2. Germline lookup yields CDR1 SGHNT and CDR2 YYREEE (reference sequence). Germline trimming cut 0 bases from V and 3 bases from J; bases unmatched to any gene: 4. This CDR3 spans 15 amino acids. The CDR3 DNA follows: TGTGCCAGCAGCTTGGTGGTAGCGGGGAAAGAGACCCAGTACTTC. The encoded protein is CASSLVVAGKETQYF.

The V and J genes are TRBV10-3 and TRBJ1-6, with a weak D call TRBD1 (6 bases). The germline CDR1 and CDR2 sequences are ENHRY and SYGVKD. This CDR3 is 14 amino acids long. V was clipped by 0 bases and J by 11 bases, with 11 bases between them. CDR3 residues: CAISESRTVTPLHF. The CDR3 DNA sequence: TGTGCCATCAGTGAGTCCAGGACAGTAACACCCCTCCACTTT.

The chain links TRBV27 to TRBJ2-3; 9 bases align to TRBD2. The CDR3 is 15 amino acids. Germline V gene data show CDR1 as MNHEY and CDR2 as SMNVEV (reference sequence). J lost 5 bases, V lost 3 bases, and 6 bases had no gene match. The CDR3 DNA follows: TGTGCCAGCAGTTTCTGGACTAGCGTAGGAGATACGCAGTATTTT. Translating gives CASSFWTSVGDTQYF.

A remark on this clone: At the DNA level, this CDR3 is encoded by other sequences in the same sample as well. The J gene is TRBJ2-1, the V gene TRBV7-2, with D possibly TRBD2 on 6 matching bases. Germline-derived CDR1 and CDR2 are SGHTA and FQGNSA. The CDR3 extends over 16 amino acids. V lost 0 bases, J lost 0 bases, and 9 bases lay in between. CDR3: CASSLAVGGSYNEQFF. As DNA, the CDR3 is TGTGCCAGCAGCTTAGCGGTGGGAGGCTCCTACAATGAGCAGTTCTTC.

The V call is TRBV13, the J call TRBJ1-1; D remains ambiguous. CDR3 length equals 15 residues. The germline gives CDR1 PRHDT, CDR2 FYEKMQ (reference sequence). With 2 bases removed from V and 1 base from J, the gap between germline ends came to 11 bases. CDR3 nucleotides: TGTGCCAGCAGCTTATACTCTCTCGAGAACACTGAAGCTTTCTTT. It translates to CASSLYSLENTEAFF.

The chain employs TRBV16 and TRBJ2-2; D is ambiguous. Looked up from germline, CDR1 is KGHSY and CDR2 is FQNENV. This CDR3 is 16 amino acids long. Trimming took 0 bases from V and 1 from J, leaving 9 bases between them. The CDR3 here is CASSQSQVLNTGELFF. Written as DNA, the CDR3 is TGTGCCAGCAGCCAATCTCAGGTTCTGAACACCGGGGAGCTGTTTTTT.

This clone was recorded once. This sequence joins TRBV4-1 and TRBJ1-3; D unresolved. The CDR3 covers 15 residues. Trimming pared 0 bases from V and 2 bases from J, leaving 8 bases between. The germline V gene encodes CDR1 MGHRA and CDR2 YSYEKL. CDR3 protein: CASSQEGSAGNTIYF. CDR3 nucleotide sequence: TGCGCCAGCAGCCAAGAGGGGTCAGCTGGAAACACCATATATTTT.

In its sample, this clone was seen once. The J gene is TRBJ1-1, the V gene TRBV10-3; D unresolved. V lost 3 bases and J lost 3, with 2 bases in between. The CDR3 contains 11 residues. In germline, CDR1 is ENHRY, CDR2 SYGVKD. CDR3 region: CAISDDTEAFF. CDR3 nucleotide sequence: TGTGCCATCAGTGACGACACTGAAGCTTTCTTT.

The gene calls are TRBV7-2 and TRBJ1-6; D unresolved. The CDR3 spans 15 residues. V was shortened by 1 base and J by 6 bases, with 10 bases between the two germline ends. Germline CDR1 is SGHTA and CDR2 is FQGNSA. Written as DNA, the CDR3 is TGTGCCAGCAGCTTAGGGTCAGACCCTAATTCACCCCTCCACTTT. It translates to CASSLGSDPNSPLHF.

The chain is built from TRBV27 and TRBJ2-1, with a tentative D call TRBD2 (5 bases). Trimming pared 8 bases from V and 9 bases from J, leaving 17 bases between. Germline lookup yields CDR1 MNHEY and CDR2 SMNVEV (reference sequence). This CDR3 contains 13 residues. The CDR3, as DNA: TGTGCCAGCTGGGCTCTAGGGAGTGCTGAGCAGTTCTTC. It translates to CASWALGSAEQFF.

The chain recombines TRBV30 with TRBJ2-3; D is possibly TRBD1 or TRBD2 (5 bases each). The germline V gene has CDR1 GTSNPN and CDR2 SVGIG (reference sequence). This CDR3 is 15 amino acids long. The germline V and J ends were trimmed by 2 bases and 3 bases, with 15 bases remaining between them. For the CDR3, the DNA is TGTGCCTGGAGTAAGAGGGACCTAGGGACAGATACGCAGTATTTT. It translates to CAWSKRDLGTDTQYF.

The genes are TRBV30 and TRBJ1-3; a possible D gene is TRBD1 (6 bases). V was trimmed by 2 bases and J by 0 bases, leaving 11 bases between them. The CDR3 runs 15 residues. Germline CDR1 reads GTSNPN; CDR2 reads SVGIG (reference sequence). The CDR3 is CAWSTRGFSGNTIYF. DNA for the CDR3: TGTGCCTGGAGTACTAGGGGGTTCTCTGGAAACACCATATATTTT.

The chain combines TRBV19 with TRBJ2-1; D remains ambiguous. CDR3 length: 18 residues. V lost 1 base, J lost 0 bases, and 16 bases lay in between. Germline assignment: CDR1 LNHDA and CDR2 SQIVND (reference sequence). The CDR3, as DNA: TGTGCCAGTAGTATAGGACCTAAGTTGGATAGCTCCTACAATGAGCAGTTCTTC. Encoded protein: CASSIGPKLDSSYNEQFF.

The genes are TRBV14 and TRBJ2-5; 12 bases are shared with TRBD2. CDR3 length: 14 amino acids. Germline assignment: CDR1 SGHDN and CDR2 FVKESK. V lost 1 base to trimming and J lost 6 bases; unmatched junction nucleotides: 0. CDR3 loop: CASSQGTSGKTQYF. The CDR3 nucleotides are TGTGCCAGCAGCCAAGGGACTAGCGGGAAGACCCAGTACTTC.

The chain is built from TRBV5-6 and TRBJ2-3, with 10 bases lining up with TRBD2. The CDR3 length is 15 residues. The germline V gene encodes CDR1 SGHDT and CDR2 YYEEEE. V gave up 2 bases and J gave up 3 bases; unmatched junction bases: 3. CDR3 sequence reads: CASSFSGRRTDTQYF. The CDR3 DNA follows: TGTGCCAGCAGCTTTAGCGGGAGGAGGACAGATACGCAGTATTTT.

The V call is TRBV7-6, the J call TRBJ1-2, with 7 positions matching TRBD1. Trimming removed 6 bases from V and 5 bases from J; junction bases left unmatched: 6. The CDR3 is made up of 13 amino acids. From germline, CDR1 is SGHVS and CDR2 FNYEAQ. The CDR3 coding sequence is TGTGCCAGCAGTTTGGGACAGTCGTATGGCTACACCTTC. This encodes CASSLGQSYGYTF.

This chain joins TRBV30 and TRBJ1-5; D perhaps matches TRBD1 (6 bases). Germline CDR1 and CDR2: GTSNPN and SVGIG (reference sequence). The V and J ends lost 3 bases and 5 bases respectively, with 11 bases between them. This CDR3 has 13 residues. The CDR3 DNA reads TGTGCCTGGAGCCAAGGGGGGGATCAGCCCCAGCATTTT. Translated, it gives CAWSQGGDQPQHF.

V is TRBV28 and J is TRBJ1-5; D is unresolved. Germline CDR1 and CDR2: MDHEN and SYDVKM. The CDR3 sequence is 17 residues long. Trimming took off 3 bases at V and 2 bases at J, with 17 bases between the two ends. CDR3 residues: CASSFATPPSGNQPQHF. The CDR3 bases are TGTGCCAGCAGTTTCGCCACCCCCCCGTCGGGCAATCAGCCCCAGCATTTT.

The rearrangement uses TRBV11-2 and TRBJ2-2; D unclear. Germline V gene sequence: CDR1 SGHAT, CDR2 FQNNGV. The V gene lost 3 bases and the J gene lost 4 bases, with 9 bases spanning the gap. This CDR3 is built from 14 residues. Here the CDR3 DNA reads TGTGCCAGCAGCTTGGCCCTAACCACCGGGGAGCTGTTTTTT. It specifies CASSLALTTGELFF. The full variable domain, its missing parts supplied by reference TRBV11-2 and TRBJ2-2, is EAGVAQSPRYKIIEKRQSVAFWCNPISGHATLYWYQQILGQGPKLLIQFQNNGVVDDSQLPKDRFSAERLKGVDSTLKIQPAKLEDSAVYLCASSLALTTGELFFGEGSRLTVL.

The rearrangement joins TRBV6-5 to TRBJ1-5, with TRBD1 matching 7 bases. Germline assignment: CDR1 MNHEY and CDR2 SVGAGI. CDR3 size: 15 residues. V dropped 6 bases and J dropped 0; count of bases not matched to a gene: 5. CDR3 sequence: CASRPQGDSNQPQHF. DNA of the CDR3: TGTGCCAGCAGGCCTCAGGGGGATAGCAATCAGCCCCAGCATTTT.

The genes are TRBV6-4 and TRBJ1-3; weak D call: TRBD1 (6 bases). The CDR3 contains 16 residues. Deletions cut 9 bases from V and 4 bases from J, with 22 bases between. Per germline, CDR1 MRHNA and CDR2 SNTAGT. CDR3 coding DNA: TGTGCCAGTCTTCTTTGTGGGACAAGCGTGGGAAACACCATATATTTT. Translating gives CASLLCGTSVGNTIYF.

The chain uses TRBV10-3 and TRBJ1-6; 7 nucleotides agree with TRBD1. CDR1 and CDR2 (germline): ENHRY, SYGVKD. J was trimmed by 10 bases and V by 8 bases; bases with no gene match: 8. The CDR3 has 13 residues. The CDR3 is CAIQQGGYSPLHF. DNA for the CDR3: TGTGCCATCCAGCAGGGGGGCTACTCACCCCTCCACTTT.

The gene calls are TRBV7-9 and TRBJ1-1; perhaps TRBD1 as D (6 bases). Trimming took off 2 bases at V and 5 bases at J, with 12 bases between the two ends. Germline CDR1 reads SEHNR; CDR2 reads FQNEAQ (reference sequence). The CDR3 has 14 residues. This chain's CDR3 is CASSLSGVWTEAFF. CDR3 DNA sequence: TGTGCCAGCAGCTTATCAGGGGTATGGACTGAAGCTTTCTTT.

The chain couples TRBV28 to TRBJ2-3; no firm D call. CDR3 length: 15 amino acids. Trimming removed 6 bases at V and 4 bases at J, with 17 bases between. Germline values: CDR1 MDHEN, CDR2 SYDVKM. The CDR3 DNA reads TGTGCCAGCAGCCTGGCCAAGATTGGGCCAGATACGCAGTATTTT. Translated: CASSLAKIGPDTQYF. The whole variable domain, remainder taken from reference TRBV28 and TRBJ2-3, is DVKVTQSSRYLVKRTGEKVFLECVQDMDHENMFWYRQDPGLGLRLIYFSYDVKMKEKGDIPEGYSVSREKKERFSLILESASTNQTSMYLCASSLAKIGPDTQYFGPGTRLTVL.

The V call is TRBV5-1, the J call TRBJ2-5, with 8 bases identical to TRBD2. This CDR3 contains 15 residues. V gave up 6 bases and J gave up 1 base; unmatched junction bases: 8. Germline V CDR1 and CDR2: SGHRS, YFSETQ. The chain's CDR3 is CASTLSAGVQETQYF. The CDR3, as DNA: TGCGCCAGCACCTTATCAGCGGGGGTCCAAGAGACCCAGTACTTC.